The entry that follows covers one T cell receptor beta chain sequence. Its target is not known. There were likely unrecorded immune exposures, though donors were nominally healthy when sampled. The sample belongs to a study of cytomegalovirus exposure and HLA in healthy donors. This CDR3 has 13 amino acids. Trimming took 1 base from V and 10 from J, leaving 13 bases between them. Germline loops: CDR1 SGHAT, CDR2 FQDESV (reference sequence). Primers included in the PCR were 60 Vbeta and 13 Jbeta primers. Measured with immunoSEQ multiplex PCR; TCRdb has only the in-frame clones, and not every one. In the table there are some 170,000 clones, about three quarters of which are singletons. General study results and limits: One variant, a missense change in DCLRE1C, was linked in a later analysis to TCR beta V- and J-gene trimming.

This TCR was recovered from a man aged 35 to 55 in good health and CMV-seropositive. Sequenced material: PBMCs. The rearrangement links TRBV11-1 to TRBJ1-1; D is unresolved. CDR3 sequence (DNA): TGTGCCAGCAGCTTAGTCGTGGGCGCGGGAGCTTTCTTT. Protein sequence: CASSLVVGAGAFF.